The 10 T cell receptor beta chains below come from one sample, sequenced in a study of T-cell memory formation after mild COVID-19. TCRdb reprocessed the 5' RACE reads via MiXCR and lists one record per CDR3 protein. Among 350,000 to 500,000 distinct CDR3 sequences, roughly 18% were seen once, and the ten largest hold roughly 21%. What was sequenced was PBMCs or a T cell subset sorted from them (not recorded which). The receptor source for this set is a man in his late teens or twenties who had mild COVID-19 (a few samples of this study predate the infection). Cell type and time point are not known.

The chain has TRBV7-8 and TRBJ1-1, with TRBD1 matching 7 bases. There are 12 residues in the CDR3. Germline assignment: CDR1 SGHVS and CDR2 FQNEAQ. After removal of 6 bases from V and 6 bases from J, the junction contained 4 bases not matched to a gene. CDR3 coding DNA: TGTGCCAGCAGAATTCAGGGGGCTGAAGCTTTCTTT. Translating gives CASRIQGAEAFF.

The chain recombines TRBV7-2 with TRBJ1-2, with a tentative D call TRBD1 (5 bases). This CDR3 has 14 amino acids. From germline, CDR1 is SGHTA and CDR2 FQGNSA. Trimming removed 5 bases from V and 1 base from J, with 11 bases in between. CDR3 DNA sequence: TGTGCCAGCAGCGGGGGAGACCTTAACTATGGCTACACCTTC. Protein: CASSGGDLNYGYTF.

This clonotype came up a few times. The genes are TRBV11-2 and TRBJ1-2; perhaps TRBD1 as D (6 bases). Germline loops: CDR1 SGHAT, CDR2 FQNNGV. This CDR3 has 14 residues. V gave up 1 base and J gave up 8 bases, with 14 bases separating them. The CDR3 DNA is TGTGCCAGCAGCTTAGGGGGGCAGGCGCCCGGCTACACCTTC. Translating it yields CASSLGGQAPGYTF.

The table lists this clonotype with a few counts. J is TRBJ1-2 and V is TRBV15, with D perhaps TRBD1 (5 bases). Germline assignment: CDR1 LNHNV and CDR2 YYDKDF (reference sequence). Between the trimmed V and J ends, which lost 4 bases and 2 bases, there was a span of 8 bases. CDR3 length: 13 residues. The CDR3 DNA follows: TGTGCCACCAGCATGGACAACAACTATGGCTACACCTTC. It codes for CATSMDNNYGYTF.

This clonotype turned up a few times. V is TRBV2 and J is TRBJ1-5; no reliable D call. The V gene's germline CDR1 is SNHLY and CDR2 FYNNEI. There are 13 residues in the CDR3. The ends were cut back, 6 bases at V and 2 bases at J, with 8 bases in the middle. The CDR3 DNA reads TGTGCCAGCAGAACGGAGGGCAATCAGCCCCAGCATTTT. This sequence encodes CASRTEGNQPQHF.

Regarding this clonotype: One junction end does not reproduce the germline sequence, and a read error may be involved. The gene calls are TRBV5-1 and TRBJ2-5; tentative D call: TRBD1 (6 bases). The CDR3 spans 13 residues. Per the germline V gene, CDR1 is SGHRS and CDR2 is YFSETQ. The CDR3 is CARSFRGQETQYF. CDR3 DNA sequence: TGCGCCAGAAGCTTCAGGGGCCAAGAGACCCAGTACTTC.

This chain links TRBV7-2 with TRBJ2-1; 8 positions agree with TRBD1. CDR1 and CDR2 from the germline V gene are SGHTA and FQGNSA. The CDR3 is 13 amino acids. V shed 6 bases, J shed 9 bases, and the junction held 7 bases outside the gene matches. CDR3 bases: TGTGCCAGCAGTCAGGGGGCGGAACGTGAGCAGTTCTTC. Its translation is CASSQGAEREQFF. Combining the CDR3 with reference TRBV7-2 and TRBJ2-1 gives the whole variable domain GAGVSQSPSNKVTEKGKDVELRCDPISGHTALYWYRQSLGQGLEFLIYFQGNSAPDKSGLPSDRFSAERTGGSVSTLTIQRTQQEDSAVYLCASSQGAEREQFFGPGTRLTVL.

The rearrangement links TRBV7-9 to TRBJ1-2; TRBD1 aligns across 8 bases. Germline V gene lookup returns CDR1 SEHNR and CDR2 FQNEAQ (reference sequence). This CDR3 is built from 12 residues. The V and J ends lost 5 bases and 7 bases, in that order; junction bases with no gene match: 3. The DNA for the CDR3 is TGTGCCAGCAGCATCGACAGGGGTGGCTACACCTTC. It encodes CASSIDRGGYTF.

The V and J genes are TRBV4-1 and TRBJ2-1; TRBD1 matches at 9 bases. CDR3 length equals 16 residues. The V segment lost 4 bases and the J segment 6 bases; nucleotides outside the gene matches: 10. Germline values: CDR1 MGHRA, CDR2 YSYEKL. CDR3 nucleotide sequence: TGCGCCAGCAGCCCCATCGAACGGGACAGGGCCAATGAGCAGTTCTTC. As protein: CASSPIERDRANEQFF.

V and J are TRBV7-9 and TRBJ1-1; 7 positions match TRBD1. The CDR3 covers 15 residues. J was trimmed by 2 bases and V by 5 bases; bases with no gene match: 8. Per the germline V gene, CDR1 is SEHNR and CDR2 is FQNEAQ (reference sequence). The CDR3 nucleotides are TGTGCCAGCAGCGCCTCGACAGGGAGAAACACTGAAGCTTTCTTT. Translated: CASSASTGRNTEAFF.